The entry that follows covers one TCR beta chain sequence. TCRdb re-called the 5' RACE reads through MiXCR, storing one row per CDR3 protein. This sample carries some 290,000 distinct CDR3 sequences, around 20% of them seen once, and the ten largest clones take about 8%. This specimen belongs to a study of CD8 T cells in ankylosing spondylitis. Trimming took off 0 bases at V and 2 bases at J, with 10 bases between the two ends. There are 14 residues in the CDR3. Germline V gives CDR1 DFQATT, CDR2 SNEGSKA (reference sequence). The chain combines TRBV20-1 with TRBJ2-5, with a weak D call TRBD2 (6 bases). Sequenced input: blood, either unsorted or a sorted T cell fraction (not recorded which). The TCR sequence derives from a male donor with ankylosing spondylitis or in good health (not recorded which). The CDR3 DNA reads TGCAGTGCTAGAGACTTGGACTATCAAGAGACCCAGTACTTC. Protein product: CSARDLDYQETQYF.